This entry lists 9 T cell receptor beta chains sequenced from one sample in a study of cytomegalovirus exposure and HLA in healthy donors. The assay was immunoSEQ multiplex PCR, and TCRdb's table has in-frame clones only and misses some. This sample has some 330,000 clones; 80% to 90% occur once, and the top ten carry around 0.8%. The sequenced sample consisted of PBMCs. These receptors all stem from a woman aged 18 to 35 in good health and CMV-seronegative.

The chain carries TRBV18 and TRBJ2-7; a possible D gene is TRBD2 (5 bases). The V end lost 1 base, the J end lost 7 bases, and 14 bases lay between the germline ends. Germline V gene sequence: CDR1 KGHSH, CDR2 LQKENI. This CDR3 has 14 amino acids. CDR3 in amino acids: CASSPRFAPGEQYF. The CDR3 nucleotides are TGTGCCAGCTCACCACGATTCGCGCCGGGAGAGCAGTACTTC.

The chain uses TRBV4-2 and TRBJ2-3; TRBD2 matches at 15 bases. V shed 1 base and J 5 bases; nucleotides not matched to a gene: 10. CDR1 is LGHNA, CDR2 YNFKEQ, per germline. CDR3 size: 19 residues. In DNA, the CDR3 is TGTGCCAGCAGCCAAGGGGGAGGACTAGCGGGAGGGCCCATAGATACGCAGTATTTT. Translated, it gives CASSQGGGLAGGPIDTQYF.

For the CDR3, the DNA is TGTGCCAGCAGTGGACTAGCGGGAGTCAATGAGCAGTTCTTC. This codes for CASSGLAGVNEQFF. The genes are TRBV2 and TRBJ2-1, with 12 bases matching TRBD2. V was pared by 4 bases and J by 6 bases, with 1 base of the junction left unmatched. The CDR3 has 14 amino acids. Germline V gene sequence: CDR1 SNHLY, CDR2 FYNNEI. The full variable domain, its missing parts supplied by reference TRBV2 and TRBJ2-1, is EPEVTQTPSHQVTQMGQEVILRCVPISNHLYFYWYRQILGQKVEFLVSFYNNEISEKSEIFDDQFSVERPDGSNFTLKIRSTKLEDSAMYFCASSGLAGVNEQFFGPGTRLTVL.

This chain links TRBV29-1 with TRBJ2-7; 7 positions match TRBD1. Germline values: CDR1 SQVTM, CDR2 ANQGSEA. V dropped 3 bases and J dropped 2; count of bases not matched to a gene: 7. The CDR3 sequence is 14 residues long. The DNA of the CDR3 is TGCAGCGTTGAGGACCGGACAGGTCCCTACGAGCAGTACTTC. It is translated as CSVEDRTGPYEQYF.

This clone was found once. V gene TRBV6-6 combines with J gene TRBJ2-1; 9 bases line up with TRBD1. The germline gives CDR1 MNHNY, CDR2 SVGAGI (reference sequence). The V and J ends lost 6 bases and 7 bases, in that order; junction bases with no gene match: 10. The CDR3 spans 15 residues. The CDR3 DNA sequence: TGTGCCAGCAGACAGGGGGCGCGGACAGGGAATGAGCAGTTCTTC. This encodes CASRQGARTGNEQFF.

J is TRBJ1-4 and V is TRBV5-1; D gene ambiguous. CDR1 is SGHRS, CDR2 YFSETQ, per germline. V was cut by 0 bases and J by 5 bases, with 11 bases left in between. This CDR3 is built from 15 residues. CDR3 in amino acids: CASSLVSGMNEKLFF. DNA for the CDR3: TGCGCCAGCAGCTTGGTTTCGGGGATGAATGAAAAACTGTTTTTT. The complete variable domain, with remaining parts taken from reference TRBV5-1 and TRBJ1-4, reads KAGVTQTPRYLIKTRGQQVTLSCSPISGHRSVSWYQQTPGQGLQFLFEYFSETQRNKGNFPGRFSGRQFSNSRSEMNVSTLELGDSALYLCASSLVSGMNEKLFFGSGTQLSVL.

The chain links TRBV9 to TRBJ2-3, with TRBD2 matching 8 bases. The CDR3 extends over 13 amino acids. CDR1 and CDR2 from the germline V gene are SGDLS and YYNGEE. After removal of 4 bases from V and 6 bases from J, the junction contained 4 bases not matched to a gene. For the CDR3, the DNA is TGTGCCAGCAGCAAGACTAGCGAGGATACGCAGTATTTT. Amino acids: CASSKTSEDTQYF. The complete variable domain, with remaining parts taken from reference TRBV9 and TRBJ2-3, reads DSGVTQTPKHLITATGQRVTLRCSPRSGDLSVYWYQQSLDQGLQFLIQYYNGEERAKGNILERFSAQQFPDLHSELNLSSLELGDSALYFCASSKTSEDTQYFGPGTRLTVL.

The chain has TRBV29-1 and TRBJ2-2; possibly TRBD2 for D (6 bases). The CDR3 is made up of 13 amino acids. From germline, CDR1 is SQVTM and CDR2 ANQGSEA. Trimming left V 6 bases short and J 4 bases short, with 12 bases between. CDR3 in amino acids: CSVEVGGTGELFF. The CDR3 nucleotides read TGCAGCGTCGAGGTGGGAGGCACCGGGGAGCTGTTTTTT.

The chain employs TRBV7-9 and TRBJ1-2; 8 bases align to TRBD1. The CDR3 loop spans 13 amino acids. Germline values: CDR1 SEHNR, CDR2 FQNEAQ (reference sequence). J gave up 5 bases and V 6 bases, and 5 bases lay outside the gene matches. The CDR3 spells CASSPGQGYGYTF. The CDR3 DNA reads as TGTGCCAGCAGTCCCGGACAGGGTTATGGCTACACCTTC.